These 21 T cell receptor beta chains were all obtained from the same sample, sequenced in a study of T-cell memory formation after mild COVID-19. Each CDR3 protein is one row after TCRdb ran MiXCR on the 5' RACE reads. The table lists approximately 180,000 distinct CDR3 sequences, roughly 17% of them singletons. The sequenced sample consisted of PBMCs or a T cell subset sorted from them (not recorded which). These TCRs come from an adult woman who had mild COVID-19 (a few samples of this study predate the infection). Cell type and time point are not known.

This clonotype was found a few times. The chain joins TRBV4-2 to TRBJ2-5, with 8 positions matching TRBD2. The V and J ends lost 0 bases and 3 bases, in that order; junction bases with no gene match: 6. In germline, CDR1 is LGHNA, CDR2 YNFKEQ. The CDR3 spans 16 residues. The CDR3 nucleotides read TGTGCCAGCAGCCAAGATCCAGGACTAGCAGAAGAGACCCAGTACTTC. Protein product: CASSQDPGLAEETQYF.

The V and J genes are TRBV20-1 and TRBJ2-6; TRBD1 aligns across 7 bases. Germline trimming cut 3 bases from V and 0 bases from J; bases unmatched to any gene: 2. There are 15 residues in the CDR3. Germline CDR1 reads DFQATT; CDR2 reads SNEGSKA (reference sequence). The CDR3 protein is CSARTGSSGANVLTF. The CDR3 nucleotides are TGCAGTGCTAGGACAGGGAGCTCTGGGGCCAACGTCCTGACTTTC.

The chain couples TRBV19 to TRBJ1-1; no reliable D call. Germline CDR1 LNHDA, CDR2 SQIVND (reference sequence). CDR3 size: 14 residues. V lost 5 bases, J lost 6 bases, and 16 bases lay in between. The CDR3 protein is CASSAPHYASEAFF. CDR3 DNA: TGTGCCAGTAGTGCCCCCCACTACGCATCTGAAGCTTTCTTT. Filled out from reference TRBV19 and TRBJ1-1, the complete variable domain reads DGGITQSPKYLFRKEGQNVTLSCEQNLNHDAMYWYRQDPGQGLRLIYYSQIVNDFQKGDIAEGYSVSREKKESFPLTVTSAQKNPTAFYLCASSAPHYASEAFFGQGTRLTVV.

This clonotype appeared a few times. V usage is TRBV29-1 and J usage is TRBJ2-3, with 9 bases aligning to TRBD1. The CDR3 extends over 12 amino acids. With V trimmed by 8 bases and J by 4 bases, 4 bases remained unmatched. The germline gives CDR1 SQVTM, CDR2 ANQGSEA. DNA of the CDR3: TGCAGCTCGGACAGGGGAGCAGATACGCAGTATTTT. Amino acids: CSSDRGADTQYF.

The rearrangement uses TRBV5-1 and TRBJ1-1; the D gene is possibly TRBD1 (6 bases). Trimming pared 0 bases from V and 6 bases from J, leaving 12 bases between. Germline V lookup: CDR1 SGHRS, CDR2 YFSETQ. This CDR3 is built from 14 residues. CDR3 sequence reads: CASSLASGAAEAFF. CDR3 bases: TGCGCCAGCAGCTTGGCCTCGGGGGCCGCTGAAGCTTTCTTT.

There are a few counts of this clonotype. The chain joins TRBV7-8 to TRBJ1-2; no clear D. The germline gives CDR1 SGHVS, CDR2 FQNEAQ. Trimming removed 1 base from V and 1 base from J, with 4 bases in between. This CDR3 has 13 residues. The CDR3 loop reads CASSLEHNYGYTF. The CDR3 region has the DNA TGTGCCAGCAGCTTAGAGCATAACTATGGCTACACCTTC.

The chain recombines TRBV29-1 with TRBJ2-3; D may be TRBD2 (6 bases). The CDR3 contains 14 residues. Trimming stripped 3 bases from V and 1 base from J, with 11 bases between. CDR1 SQVTM and CDR2 ANQGSEA come from the germline V gene. CDR3 in DNA: TGCAGCGTTGATGGGAGGCGGGGCACAGATACGCAGTATTTT. Translation: CSVDGRRGTDTQYF.

The rearrangement joins TRBV18 to TRBJ1-1; TRBD1 is a possible D gene (5 bases). CDR1 is KGHSH, CDR2 LQKENI, per germline. The CDR3 has 12 amino acids. Trimming took 3 bases from V and 8 from J, leaving 10 bases between them. The CDR3 spells CASSPSGLEAFF. For the CDR3, the DNA is TGTGCCAGCTCACCGTCAGGGTTAGAAGCTTTCTTT.

V is TRBV3-1 and J is TRBJ1-4; no clear D. CDR1 is LGHDT, CDR2 YNNKEL, per germline (reference sequence). Trimming removed 0 bases from V and 7 bases from J, with 12 bases in between. This CDR3 region has 15 residues. CDR3 region: CASSQDMVTSEKLFF. For the CDR3, the DNA is TGTGCCAGCAGCCAAGATATGGTGACTTCTGAAAAACTGTTTTTT.

The CDR3 sequence is CASSLAFGNSPLHF. In DNA, the CDR3 is TGTGCCAGCAGCTTAGCGTTCGGGAATTCACCCCTCCACTTT. The chain employs TRBV7-9 and TRBJ1-6, with D unclear. This CDR3 contains 14 residues. Germline loops: CDR1 SEHNR, CDR2 FQNEAQ (reference sequence). V lost 0 bases to trimming and J lost 7 bases, with 7 bases between them. The entire variable domain, with the rest obtained from reference TRBV7-9 and TRBJ1-6, is as follows: DTGVSQNPRHKITKRGQNVTFRCDPISEHNRLYWYRQTLGQGPEFLTYFQNEAQLEKSRLLSDRFSAERPKGSFSTLEIQRTEQGDSAMYLCASSLAFGNSPLHFGNGTRLTVT.

In regard to this clonotype: Mismatch with germline at one junction end may stem from a read error. This chain connects TRBV6-5 to TRBJ1-3; D may be TRBD1 (5 bases). This CDR3 region has 11 residues. Germline V gene sequence: CDR1 MNHEY, CDR2 SVGAGI. This CDR3 is CASSFPGTQGF. The CDR3 region has the DNA TGTGCCAGCAGTTTCCCCGGGACCCAGGGTTTT.

This clonotype was counted many times. The V call is TRBV7-9, the J call TRBJ2-5; D is unclear. Germline CDR1 reads SEHNR; CDR2 reads FQNEAQ (reference sequence). V was cut by 3 bases and J by 5 bases, with 4 bases left in between. The CDR3 length is 11 residues. DNA for the CDR3: TGTGCCAGCAGCTTGATGGAGACCCAGTACTTC. Encoded protein: CASSLMETQYF.

The chain has TRBV7-9 and TRBJ2-7, with TRBD1 matching over 7 bases. V trimming: 3 bases; J trimming: 2 bases; junction bases outside the gene matches: 7. CDR1 SEHNR and CDR2 FQNEAQ come from the germline V gene (reference sequence). CDR3 length equals 15 residues. The DNA for the CDR3 is TGTGCCAGCAGCTTGAGGGCCAGGGGGACCTACGAGCAGTACTTC. Protein sequence: CASSLRARGTYEQYF.

The chain employs TRBV18 and TRBJ2-7, with 7 bases aligning to TRBD1. The CDR3 is 14 amino acids. With V trimmed by 5 bases and J by 0 bases, 4 bases remained unmatched. Germline CDR1 is KGHSH and CDR2 is LQKENI. CDR3 nucleotides: TGTGCCAGCTCAGGACAGGAAAGCTCCTACGAGCAGTACTTC. This encodes CASSGQESSYEQYF.

This clonotype was counted a few times. V usage is TRBV4-3 and J usage is TRBJ2-1, with D perhaps TRBD2 (5 bases). V dropped 4 bases and J dropped 6 bases, with 10 bases sitting between them. Germline V lookup: CDR1 LGHNA, CDR2 YSLEER. The CDR3 is made up of 13 amino acids. CDR3 in amino acids: CASSPSTTNEQFF. The CDR3, as DNA: TGCGCCAGCAGCCCTAGCACCACCAATGAGCAGTTCTTC.

The genes are TRBV12-3 or TRBV12-4 and TRBJ2-7; 9 nucleotides line up with TRBD1. Trimming took 1 base from V and 1 from J; bases not matched to a gene: 5. The CDR3 spans 16 residues. CDR3 DNA sequence: TGTGCCAGCAGTTTAGGACAGGGGGTAATATCCTACGAGCAGTACTTC. Its translation is CASSLGQGVISYEQYF.

The chain combines TRBV7-6 with TRBJ1-2; TRBD1 is a possible D gene (6 bases). The ends were cut back, 1 base at V and 6 bases at J, with 15 bases in the middle. The germline V gene has CDR1 SGHVS and CDR2 FNYEAQ. This CDR3 is built from 15 residues. Here the CDR3 DNA reads TGTGCCAGCAGCTTAGTACAGTCGGGGGCGCATGGCTACACCTTC. It specifies CASSLVQSGAHGYTF.

The chain has TRBV7-9 and TRBJ2-4; 7 bases fit TRBD1. The germline gives CDR1 SEHNR, CDR2 FQNEAQ (reference sequence). After removal of 5 bases from V and 7 bases from J, the junction contained 11 bases not matched to a gene. This CDR3 contains 15 residues. The CDR3 loop reads CASSASRLGQNIQYF. Here the CDR3 DNA reads TGTGCCAGCAGCGCCAGCCGCCTGGGACAGAACATTCAGTACTTC.

This clonotype appeared a few times. The rearrangement joins TRBV12-3 or TRBV12-4 to TRBJ1-5, with D unclear. CDR3 size: 12 residues. Trimming took 1 base from V and 6 from J, leaving 4 bases between them. The CDR3 loop is CASSLELQPQHF. DNA for the CDR3: TGTGCCAGCAGTTTAGAACTTCAGCCCCAGCATTTT.

The J gene is TRBJ2-7, the V gene TRBV5-1; TRBD2 agrees at 8 bases. V was pared by 0 bases and J by 0 bases, with 5 bases of the junction left unmatched. CDR1 and CDR2 (germline): SGHRS, YFSETQ. The CDR3 extends over 16 amino acids. CDR3 amino acids: CASSLADGRASYEQYF. CDR3 coding DNA: TGCGCCAGCAGCTTGGCCGACGGGAGGGCCTCCTACGAGCAGTACTTC.

The chain joins TRBV3-1 to TRBJ1-2, with a possible D match to TRBD1 (5 bases). This CDR3 is built from 12 residues. Looked up from germline, CDR1 is LGHDT and CDR2 is YNNKEL (reference sequence). V was shortened by 4 bases and J by 9 bases, with 12 bases between the two germline ends. CDR3 loop: CASSRGRGSYTF. CDR3 sequence (DNA): TGTGCCAGCAGCCGAGGGAGGGGTAGCTACACCTTC.